This T cell receptor beta chain was obtained from a study of CD8 T cells in Susac syndrome. Overall study findings and caveats: Acknowledgment was made by the study that its TCR sequencing and HLA analysis involved a relatively small number of individuals.

The sequenced target, TCR beta, came from blood CD8+ and CD4+ T cells. Treatment-naive patients with stable or active relapsing-remitting disease were the multiple sclerosis controls. The authors negatively isolated CD8+ and CD4+ T cells and FACS-enriched TEMRA cells. This clonotype was seen only once. Antigen: not known. Random hexamers primed reverse transcription of about 0.45 to 1 ug RNA. From the immunoSEQ multiplex PCR reads, TCRdb called clonotypes with MiXCR, one entry per CDR3 protein. Of 200,000 or so distinct CDR3 sequences in the sample, 90% to 95% were seen once. This TCR was recovered from a human donor with multiple sclerosis. Sequencing was performed on CD4+ T cells from PBMCs.

The CDR3 nucleotides read TGCAGCGTCGCAGGGGGCACCTACAATGAGCAGTTCTTC. Its protein product is CSVAGGTYNEQFF. J is TRBJ2-1 and V is TRBV29-1; 8 bases are shared with TRBD1. CDR3 length equals 13 residues. From germline, CDR1 is SQVTM and CDR2 ANQGSEA. With 6 bases clipped from V and 2 bases from J, the junction kept 3 bases outside the gene matches.